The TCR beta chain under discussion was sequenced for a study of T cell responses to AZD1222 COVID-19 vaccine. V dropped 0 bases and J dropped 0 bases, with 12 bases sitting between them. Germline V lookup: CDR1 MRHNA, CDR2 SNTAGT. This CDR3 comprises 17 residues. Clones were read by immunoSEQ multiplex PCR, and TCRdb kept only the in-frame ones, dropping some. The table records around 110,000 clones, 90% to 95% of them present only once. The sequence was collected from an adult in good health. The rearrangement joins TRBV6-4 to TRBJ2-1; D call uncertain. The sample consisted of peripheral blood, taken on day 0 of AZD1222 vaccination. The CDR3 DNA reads TGTGCCAGCAGTGACTCGTTCGGCGGTTCCTCCTACAATGAGCAGTTCTTC. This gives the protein CASSDSFGGSSYNEQFF.